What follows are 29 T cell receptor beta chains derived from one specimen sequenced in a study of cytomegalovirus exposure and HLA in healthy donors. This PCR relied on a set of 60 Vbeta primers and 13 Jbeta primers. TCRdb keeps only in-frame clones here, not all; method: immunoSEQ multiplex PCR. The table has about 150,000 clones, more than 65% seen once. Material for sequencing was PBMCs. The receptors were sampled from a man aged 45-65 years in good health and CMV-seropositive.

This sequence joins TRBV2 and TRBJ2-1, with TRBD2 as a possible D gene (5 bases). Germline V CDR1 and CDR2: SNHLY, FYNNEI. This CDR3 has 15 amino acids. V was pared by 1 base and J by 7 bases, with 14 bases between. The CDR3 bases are TGTGCCAGCAGTGAAGGTATTCTGGGCGGGAATGAGCAGTTCTTC. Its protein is CASSEGILGGNEQFF.

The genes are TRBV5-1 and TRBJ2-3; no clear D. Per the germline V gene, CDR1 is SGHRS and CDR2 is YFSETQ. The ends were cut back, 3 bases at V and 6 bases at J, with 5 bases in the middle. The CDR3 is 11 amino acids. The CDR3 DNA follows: TGCGCCAGCAGCTCCGAGGATACGCAGTATTTT. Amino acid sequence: CASSSEDTQYF.

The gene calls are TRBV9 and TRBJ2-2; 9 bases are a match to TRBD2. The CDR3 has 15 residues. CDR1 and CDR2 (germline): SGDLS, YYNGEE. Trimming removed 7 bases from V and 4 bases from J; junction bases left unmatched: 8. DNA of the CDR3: TGTGCCAGCTCCCCGCGGGAGGGCCTCACCGGGGAGCTGTTTTTT. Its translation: CASSPREGLTGELFF.

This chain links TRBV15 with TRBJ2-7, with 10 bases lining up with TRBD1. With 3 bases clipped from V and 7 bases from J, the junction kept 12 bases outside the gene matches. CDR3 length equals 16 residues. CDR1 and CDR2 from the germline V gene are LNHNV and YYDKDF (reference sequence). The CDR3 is CATSRPLGQGLGEQYF. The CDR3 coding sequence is TGTGCCACCAGCAGGCCATTGGGACAGGGGTTGGGGGAGCAGTACTTC.

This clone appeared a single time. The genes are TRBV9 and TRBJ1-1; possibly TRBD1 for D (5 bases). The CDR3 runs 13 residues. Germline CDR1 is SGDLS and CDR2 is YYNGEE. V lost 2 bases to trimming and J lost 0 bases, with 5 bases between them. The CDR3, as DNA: TGTGCCAGCAGCGTGGACATGAACACTGAAGCTTTCTTT. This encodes CASSVDMNTEAFF.

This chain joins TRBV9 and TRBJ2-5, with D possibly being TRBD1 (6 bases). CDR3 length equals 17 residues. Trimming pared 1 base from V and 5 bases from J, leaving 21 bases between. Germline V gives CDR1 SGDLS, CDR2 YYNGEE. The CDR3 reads CASSVKDPGEGEETQYF. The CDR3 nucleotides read TGTGCCAGCAGCGTAAAGGACCCAGGGGAAGGTGAGGAGACCCAGTACTTC.

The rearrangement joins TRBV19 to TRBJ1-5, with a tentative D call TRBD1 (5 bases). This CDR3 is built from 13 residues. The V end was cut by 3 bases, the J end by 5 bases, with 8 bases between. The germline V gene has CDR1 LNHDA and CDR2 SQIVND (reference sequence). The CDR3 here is CASSIRGYQPQHF. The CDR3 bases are TGTGCCAGTAGTATCCGGGGGTATCAGCCCCAGCATTTT.

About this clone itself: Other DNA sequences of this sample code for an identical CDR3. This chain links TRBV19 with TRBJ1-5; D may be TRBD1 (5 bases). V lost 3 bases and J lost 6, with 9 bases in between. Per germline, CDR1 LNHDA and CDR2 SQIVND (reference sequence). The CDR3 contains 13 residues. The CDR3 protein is CASSIQGGQPQHF. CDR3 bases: TGTGCCAGTAGTATCCAGGGCGGTCAGCCCCAGCATTTT.

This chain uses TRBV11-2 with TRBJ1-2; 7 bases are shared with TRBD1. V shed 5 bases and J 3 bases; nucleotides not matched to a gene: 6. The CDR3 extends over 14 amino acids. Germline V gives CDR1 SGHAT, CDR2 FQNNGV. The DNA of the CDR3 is TGTGCCAGCAGCGAACTTGGGACAGACTATGGCTACACCTTC. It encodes CASSELGTDYGYTF.

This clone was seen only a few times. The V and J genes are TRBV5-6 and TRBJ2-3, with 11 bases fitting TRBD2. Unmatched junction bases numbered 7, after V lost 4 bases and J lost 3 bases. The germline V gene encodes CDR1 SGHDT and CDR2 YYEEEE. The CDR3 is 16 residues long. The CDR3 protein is CASSTLTSGSTDTQYF. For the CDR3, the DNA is TGTGCCAGCAGCACCCTTACTAGCGGGAGTACAGATACGCAGTATTTT.

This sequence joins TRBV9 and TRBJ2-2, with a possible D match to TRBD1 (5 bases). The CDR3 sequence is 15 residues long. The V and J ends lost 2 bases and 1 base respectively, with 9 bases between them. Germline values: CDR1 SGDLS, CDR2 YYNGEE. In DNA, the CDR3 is TGTGCCAGCAGCGTCTATGGACAGAACACCGGGGAGCTGTTTTTT. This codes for CASSVYGQNTGELFF. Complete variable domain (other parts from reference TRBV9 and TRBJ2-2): DSGVTQTPKHLITATGQRVTLRCSPRSGDLSVYWYQQSLDQGLQFLIQYYNGEERAKGNILERFSAQQFPDLHSELNLSSLELGDSALYFCASSVYGQNTGELFFGEGSRLTVL.

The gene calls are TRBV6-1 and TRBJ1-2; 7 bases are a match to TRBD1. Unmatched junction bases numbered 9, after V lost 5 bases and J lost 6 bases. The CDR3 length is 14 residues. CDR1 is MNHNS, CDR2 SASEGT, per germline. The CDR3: CASSSRQDRHGYTF. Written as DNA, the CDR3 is TGTGCCAGCAGTTCGCGACAGGACAGGCATGGCTACACCTTC.

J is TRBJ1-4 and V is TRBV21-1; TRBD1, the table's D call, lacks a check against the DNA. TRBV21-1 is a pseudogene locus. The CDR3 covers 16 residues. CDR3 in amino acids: CASSARRTGGSEKLFF. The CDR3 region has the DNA TGTGCCAGCAGCGCAAGGCGGACAGGGGGGAGTGAAAAACTGTTTTTT.

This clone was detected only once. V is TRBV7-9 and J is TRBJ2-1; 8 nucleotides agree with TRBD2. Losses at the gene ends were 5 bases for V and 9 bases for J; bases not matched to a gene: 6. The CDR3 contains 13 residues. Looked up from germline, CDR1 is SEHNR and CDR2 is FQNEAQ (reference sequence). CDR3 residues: CASSPGGAGEQFF. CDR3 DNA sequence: TGTGCCAGCAGCCCCGGGGGGGCCGGTGAGCAGTTCTTC.

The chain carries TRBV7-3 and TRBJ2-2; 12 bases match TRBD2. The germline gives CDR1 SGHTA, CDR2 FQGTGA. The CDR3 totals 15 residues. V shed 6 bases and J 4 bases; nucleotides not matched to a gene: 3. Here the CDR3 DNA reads TGTGCCAGCAGTCCTAGCGGGGGGGCCACCGGGGAGCTGTTTTTT. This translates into CASSPSGGATGELFF.

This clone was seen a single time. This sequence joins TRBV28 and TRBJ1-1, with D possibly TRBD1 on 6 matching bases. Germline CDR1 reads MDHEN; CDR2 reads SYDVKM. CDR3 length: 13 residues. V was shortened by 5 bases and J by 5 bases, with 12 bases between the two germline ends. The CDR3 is CASSTRGTTEAFF. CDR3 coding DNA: TGTGCCAGCAGTACCAGGGGTACGACTGAAGCTTTCTTT.

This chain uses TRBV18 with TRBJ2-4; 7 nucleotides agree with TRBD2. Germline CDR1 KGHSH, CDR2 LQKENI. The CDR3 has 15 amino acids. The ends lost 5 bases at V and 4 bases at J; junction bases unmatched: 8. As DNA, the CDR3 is TGTGCCAGCTCATCAGAGCTGGGGGGGAAAAACATTCAGTACTTC. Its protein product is CASSSELGGKNIQYF.

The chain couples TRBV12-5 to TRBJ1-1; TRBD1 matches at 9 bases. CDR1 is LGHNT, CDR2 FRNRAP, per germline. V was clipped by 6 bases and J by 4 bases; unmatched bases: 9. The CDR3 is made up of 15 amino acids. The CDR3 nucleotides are TGTGCTAGTGGGGAGCTGGGGGACAGGGTCACTGAAGCTTTCTTT. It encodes CASGELGDRVTEAFF.

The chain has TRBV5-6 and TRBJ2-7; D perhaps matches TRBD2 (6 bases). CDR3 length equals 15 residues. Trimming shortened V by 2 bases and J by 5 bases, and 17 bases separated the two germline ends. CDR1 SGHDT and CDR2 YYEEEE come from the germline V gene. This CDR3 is CASSLRRRPGDEQYF. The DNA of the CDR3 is TGTGCCAGCAGCTTAAGAAGACGGCCGGGGGACGAGCAGTACTTC.

The CDR3: CASSPQGDYGYTF. The CDR3 DNA is TGTGCCAGCAGTCCCCAGGGTGACTATGGCTACACCTTC. The chain combines TRBV6-6 with TRBJ1-2; D might be TRBD1 (5 bases). Germline V lookup: CDR1 MNHNY, CDR2 SVGAGI (reference sequence). Trimming pared 5 bases from V and 3 bases from J, leaving 10 bases between. This CDR3 has 13 amino acids.

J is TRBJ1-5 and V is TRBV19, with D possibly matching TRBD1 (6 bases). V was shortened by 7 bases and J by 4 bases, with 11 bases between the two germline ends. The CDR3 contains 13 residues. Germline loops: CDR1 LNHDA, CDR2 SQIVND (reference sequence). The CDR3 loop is CASMGRGNQPQHF. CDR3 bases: TGTGCCAGTATGGGGAGGGGGAATCAGCCCCAGCATTTT.

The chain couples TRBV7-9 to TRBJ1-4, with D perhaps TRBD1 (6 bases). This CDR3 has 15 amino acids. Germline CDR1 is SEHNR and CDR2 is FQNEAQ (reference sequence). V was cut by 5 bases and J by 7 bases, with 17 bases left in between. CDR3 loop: CASSPLQGLSEKLFF. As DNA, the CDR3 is TGTGCCAGCAGCCCCTTACAGGGTCTTAGTGAAAAACTGTTTTTT.

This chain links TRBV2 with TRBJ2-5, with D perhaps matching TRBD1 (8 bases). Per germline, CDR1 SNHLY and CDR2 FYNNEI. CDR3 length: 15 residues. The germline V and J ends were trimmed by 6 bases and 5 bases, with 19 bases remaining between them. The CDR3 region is CASRLGTGGDETQYF. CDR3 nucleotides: TGTGCCAGCAGGCTCGGTACAGGGGGGGACGAGACCCAGTACTTC.

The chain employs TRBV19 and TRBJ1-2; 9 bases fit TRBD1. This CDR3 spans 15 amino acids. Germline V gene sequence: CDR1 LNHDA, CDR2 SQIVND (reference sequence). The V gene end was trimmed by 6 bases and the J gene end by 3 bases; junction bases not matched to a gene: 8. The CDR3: CASRSGQGKDYGYTF. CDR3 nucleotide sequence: TGTGCCAGTAGATCGGGACAGGGTAAGGACTATGGCTACACCTTC.

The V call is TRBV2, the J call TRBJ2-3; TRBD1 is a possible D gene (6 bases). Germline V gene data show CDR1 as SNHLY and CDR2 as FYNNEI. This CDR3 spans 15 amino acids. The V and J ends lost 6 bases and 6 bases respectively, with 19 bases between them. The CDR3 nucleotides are TGTGCCAGCAGAAAAGGACAGAGGAACACGGATACGCAGTATTTT. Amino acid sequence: CASRKGQRNTDTQYF.

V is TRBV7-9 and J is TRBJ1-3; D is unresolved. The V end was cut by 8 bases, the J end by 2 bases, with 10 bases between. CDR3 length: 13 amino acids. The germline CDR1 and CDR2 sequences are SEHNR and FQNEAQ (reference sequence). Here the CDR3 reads CASGVRAGNTIYF. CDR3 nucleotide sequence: TGTGCCAGCGGAGTACGAGCTGGAAACACCATATATTTT.

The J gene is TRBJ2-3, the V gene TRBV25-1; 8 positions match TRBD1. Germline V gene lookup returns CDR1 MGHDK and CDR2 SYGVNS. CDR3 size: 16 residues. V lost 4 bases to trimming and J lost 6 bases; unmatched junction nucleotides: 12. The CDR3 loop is CASSARQGRVSDTQYF. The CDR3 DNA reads TGTGCCAGCAGTGCCCGACAGGGGCGGGTTTCGGATACGCAGTATTTT.

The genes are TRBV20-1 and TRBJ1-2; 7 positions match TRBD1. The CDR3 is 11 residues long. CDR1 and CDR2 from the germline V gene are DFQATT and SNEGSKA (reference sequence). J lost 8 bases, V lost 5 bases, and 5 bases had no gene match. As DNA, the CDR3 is TGCAGTGCTGCTAGACAGGGAGGCTACACCTTC. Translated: CSAARQGGYTF.

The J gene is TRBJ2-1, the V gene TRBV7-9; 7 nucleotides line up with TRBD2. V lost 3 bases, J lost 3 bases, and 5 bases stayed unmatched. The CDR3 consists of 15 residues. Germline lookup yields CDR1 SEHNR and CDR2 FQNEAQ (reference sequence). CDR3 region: CASSFGGRGYNEQFF. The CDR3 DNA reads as TGTGCCAGCAGCTTTGGGGGGAGGGGCTACAATGAGCAGTTCTTC.